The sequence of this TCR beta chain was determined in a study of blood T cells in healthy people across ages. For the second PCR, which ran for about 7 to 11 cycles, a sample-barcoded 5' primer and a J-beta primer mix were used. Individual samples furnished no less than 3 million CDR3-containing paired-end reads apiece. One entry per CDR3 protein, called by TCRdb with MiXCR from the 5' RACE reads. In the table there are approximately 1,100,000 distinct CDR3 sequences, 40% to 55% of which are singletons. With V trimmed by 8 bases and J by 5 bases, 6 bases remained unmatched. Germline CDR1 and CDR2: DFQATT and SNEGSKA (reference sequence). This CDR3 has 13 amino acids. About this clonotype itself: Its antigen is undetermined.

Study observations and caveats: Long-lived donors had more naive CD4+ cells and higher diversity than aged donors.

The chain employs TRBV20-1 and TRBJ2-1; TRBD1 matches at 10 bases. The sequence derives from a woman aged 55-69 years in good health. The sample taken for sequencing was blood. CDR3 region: CSSGTGANNEQFF. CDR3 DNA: TGCAGTTCCGGGACAGGGGCTAACAATGAGCAGTTCTTC.